Sequencing of this TCR beta chain was carried out in a study of T cell responses to AZD1222 COVID-19 vaccine. General observations from the study: The donor cohort was predominantly white British with a female majority, and clonal diversity may have been underestimated.

Trimming took off 3 bases at V and 8 bases at J, with 19 bases between the two ends. CDR1 and CDR2 from the germline V gene are SGHDN and FVKESK. There are 15 residues in the CDR3. Worth noting for this clone: Antigen specificity is unknown.

Clones were sequenced by immunoSEQ multiplex PCR, and TCRdb holds only the in-frame ones, with some missing. This table has about 150,000 clones, around four fifths appearing once. The clonotype was recovered from an adult in good health. The V gene is TRBV14, the J gene TRBJ1-1, with a weak D call TRBD1 (5 bases). This specimen was peripheral blood, taken on day 0 of MenACWY control vaccination. The CDR3 DNA reads TGTGCCAGCAGCCACCAGGGACTAATGGTGTCGGAAGCTTTCTTT. Residues: CASSHQGLMVSEAFF.